This entry features one TCR beta chain sequence. Its antigen is unknown. The sample contains more than one DNA sequence encoding this CDR3. The CDR3 loop spans 13 amino acids. V lost 0 bases and J 2 bases, leaving 5 bases between the germline ends. Germline values: CDR1 SGHRS, CDR2 YFSETQ. The source of the sample is a study of PD-1 blockade in classical Hodgkin lymphoma. Every patient relapsed after autologous stem cell transplantation, and brentuximab vedotin exposure varied. Relapsed/refractory classical Hodgkin lymphoma patients had complete, partial or progressive responses. General observations from the study: Lower baseline TCR diversity was reported for newly diagnosed patients than for healthy donors. Nivolumab initiated under 1 year post-ASCT led to patient exclusion. Repertoire differences lack defined causes, possibly disease activity or prior therapy.

Profiling relied on immunoSEQ multiplex PCR, and the TCRdb table lists in-frame clones only, not all of them. The sample holds more than 35,000 clones; around 76% are singletons and the top ten take around 15%. The TCR originated in a human donor with classical Hodgkin lymphoma. This sequence joins TRBV5-1 and TRBJ1-1; D unclear. The sequences come from peripheral blood mononuclear cells (PBMCs), collected before the second cycle of nivolumab. The CDR3 DNA reads as TGCGCCAGCAGCTTGGGCGTTAACACTGAAGCTTTCTTT. Protein: CASSLGVNTEAFF.